What follows are 11 T cell receptor beta chains derived from one specimen sequenced in a study of T cell repertoires in cytomegalovirus infection. TCRdb fed the reads into MiXCR, producing one record per CDR3 protein. The sample holds 150,000 to 200,000 distinct CDR3 sequences, around 15% seen once. Source material: PBMCs. These receptors all stem from a human donor in good health (CMV status not recorded). Some clones in this sample may be carry-over from other donors' samples.

This clonotype was seen a few times. The V and J genes are TRBV28 and TRBJ1-5; D ambiguous. Germline V lookup: CDR1 MDHEN, CDR2 SYDVKM. This CDR3 has 12 residues. The ends were cut back, 3 bases at V and 6 bases at J, with 6 bases in the middle. The CDR3 DNA is TGTGCCAGCAGTTTTAATTTTCAGCCCCAGCATTTT. It encodes CASSFNFQPQHF. Full variable domain (remainder filled in from reference TRBV28 and TRBJ1-5): DVKVTQSSRYLVKRTGEKVFLECVQDMDHENMFWYRQDPGLGLRLIYFSYDVKMKEKGDIPEGYSVSREKKERFSLILESASTNQTSMYLCASSFNFQPQHFGDGTRLSIL.

This clonotype came up many times. This chain uses TRBV7-2 with TRBJ2-1; the match to TRBD1 covers 9 bases. Germline V gene sequence: CDR1 SGHTA, CDR2 FQGNSA. V shed 5 bases, J shed 6 bases, and the junction held 8 bases outside the gene matches. The CDR3 runs 15 residues. CDR3 residues: CASSPRQGVGNEQFF. The CDR3 DNA sequence: TGTGCCAGCAGCCCCCGACAGGGGGTGGGCAATGAGCAGTTCTTC.

This clonotype was observed a few times. This chain uses TRBV6-5 with TRBJ1-5; 10 bases match TRBD1. V was clipped by 6 bases and J by 6 bases; unmatched bases: 8. The CDR3 is made up of 15 amino acids. Germline loops: CDR1 MNHEY, CDR2 SVGAGI. CDR3 region: CASSPYGQGGQPQHF. The CDR3 nucleotides read TGTGCCAGCAGCCCATATGGACAGGGGGGTCAGCCCCAGCATTTT.

This clonotype occurred a few times. The chain has TRBV5-6 and TRBJ1-5, with a possible D match to TRBD1 (6 bases). Trimming removed 5 bases at V and 5 bases at J, with 17 bases between. CDR3 length: 15 amino acids. Germline values: CDR1 SGHDT, CDR2 YYEEEE. The CDR3 DNA follows: TGTGCCAGCAGTGTACGAAGGGGGGCCCATCAGCCCCAGCATTTT. Protein: CASSVRRGAHQPQHF.

V gene TRBV28 combines with J gene TRBJ1-5; 9 nucleotides agree with TRBD1. The V gene end was trimmed by 6 bases and the J gene end by 7 bases; junction bases not matched to a gene: 7. The CDR3 is 14 amino acids. Looked up from germline, CDR1 is MDHEN and CDR2 is SYDVKM. The CDR3: CASSFGTGRQPQHF. CDR3 nucleotides: TGTGCCAGCAGCTTTGGGACAGGGAGGCAGCCCCAGCATTTT.

The chain employs TRBV19 and TRBJ1-5, with D unresolved. CDR1 is LNHDA and CDR2 is SQIVND in the germline V gene (reference sequence). V lost 8 bases and J lost 0, with 17 bases in between. This CDR3 has 16 residues. CDR3 DNA sequence: TGTGCCAGTGCCCTAGGCAGACAACTTAGCAATCAGCCCCAGCATTTT. It is translated as CASALGRQLSNQPQHF. The whole variable domain, remainder taken from reference TRBV19 and TRBJ1-5, is DGGITQSPKYLFRKEGQNVTLSCEQNLNHDAMYWYRQDPGQGLRLIYYSQIVNDFQKGDIAEGYSVSREKKESFPLTVTSAQKNPTAFYLCASALGRQLSNQPQHFGDGTRLSIL.

This clonotype was seen a handful of times. The chain recombines TRBV20-1 with TRBJ1-6; no firm D call. This CDR3 is 12 amino acids long. Germline V gene data show CDR1 as DFQATT and CDR2 as SNEGSKA (reference sequence). The ends were cut back, 6 bases at V and 4 bases at J, with 7 bases in the middle. The CDR3 sequence: CSAIGYNSPLHF. DNA of the CDR3: TGCAGTGCCATAGGGTATAATTCACCCCTCCACTTT.

This clonotype was observed a handful of times. This chain links TRBV29-1 with TRBJ1-2; no clear D. The CDR3 is 13 residues long. Germline V gene data show CDR1 as SQVTM and CDR2 as ANQGSEA. V was cut by 4 bases and J by 1 base, with 10 bases left in between. For the CDR3, the DNA is TGCAGCGTTGGACAAGGATATAACTATGGCTACACCTTC. Protein sequence: CSVGQGYNYGYTF.

This clonotype was found many times. The V call is TRBV27, the J call TRBJ2-5, with D possibly called TRBD1 or TRBD2 (5 bases each). Germline CDR1 reads MNHEY; CDR2 reads SMNVEV (reference sequence). The CDR3 has 17 residues. With 2 bases removed from V and 5 bases from J, the gap between germline ends came to 21 bases. Here the CDR3 reads CASSLTGEVWGRETQYF. CDR3 nucleotides: TGTGCCAGCAGTTTAACAGGAGAGGTCTGGGGACGGGAGACCCAGTACTTC.

Only a few counts were recorded for this clonotype. The chain employs TRBV20-1 and TRBJ2-3; tentative D call: TRBD2 (5 bases). The CDR3 contains 14 residues. Germline CDR1 and CDR2: DFQATT and SNEGSKA (reference sequence). V was cut by 5 bases and J by 4 bases, with 16 bases left in between. CDR3 nucleotide sequence: TGCAGTGCTTATAACGAGGGCCGGGCAGATACGCAGTATTTT. Translating gives CSAYNEGRADTQYF.

This clonotype was recorded many times. The chain has TRBV7-2 and TRBJ1-1, with no clear D. The CDR3 contains 11 residues. Germline V gene sequence: CDR1 SGHTA, CDR2 FQGNSA. Trimming removed 2 bases at V and 4 bases at J, with 2 bases between. The CDR3 nucleotides read TGTGCCAGCAGCTTAATCACTGAAGCTTTCTTT. Translated, it gives CASSLITEAFF.